This TCR beta chain was recorded in a study of blood T cell repertoires in COVID-19. Background on the study: The study drew acute and convalescent COVID-19 samples from the United States, Italy and Spain. PBMCs, B-cell-depleted T cells, or T cells provided the cDNA or gDNA that made up the material.

The CDR3 extends over 15 amino acids. Per germline, CDR1 MNHEY and CDR2 SMNVEV (reference sequence). V trimming: 6 bases; J trimming: 2 bases; junction bases outside the gene matches: 7. Original analysis: From reference gene primer amplification, estimates of nucleated cell counts were derived. Repertoires were generated with immunoSEQ multiplex PCR, while TCRdb's copy carries only in-frame clones and drops some. That table furnishes V, J and clone size, whereas the DNA furnished D and trimming. The table lists about 50,000 clones, approximately 84% of them singletons, with approximately 15% in the top ten.

The sample was peripheral blood. This TCR came from a man between 65 and 85 years old with active COVID-19. The genes are TRBV27 and TRBJ2-1; 7 nucleotides align to TRBD1. CDR3 bases: TGTGCCAGCAGCACCGACAGGGACGCCTACAATGAGCAGTTCTTC. Translating gives CASSTDRDAYNEQFF.